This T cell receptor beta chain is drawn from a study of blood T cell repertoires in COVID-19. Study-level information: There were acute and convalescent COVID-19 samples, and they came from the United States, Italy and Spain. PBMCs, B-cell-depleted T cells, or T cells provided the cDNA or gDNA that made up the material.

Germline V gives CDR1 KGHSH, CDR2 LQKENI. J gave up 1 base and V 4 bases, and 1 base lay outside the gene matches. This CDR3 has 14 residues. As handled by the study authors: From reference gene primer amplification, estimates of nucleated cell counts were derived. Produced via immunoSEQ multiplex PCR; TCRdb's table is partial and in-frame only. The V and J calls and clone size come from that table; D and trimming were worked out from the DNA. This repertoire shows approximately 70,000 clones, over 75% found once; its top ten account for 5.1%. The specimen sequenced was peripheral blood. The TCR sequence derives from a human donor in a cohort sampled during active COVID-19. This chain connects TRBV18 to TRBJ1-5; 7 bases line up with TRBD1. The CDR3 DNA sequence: TGTGCCAGCTCACAGGGACAGAGCAATCAGCCCCAGCATTTT. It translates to CASSQGQSNQPQHF.